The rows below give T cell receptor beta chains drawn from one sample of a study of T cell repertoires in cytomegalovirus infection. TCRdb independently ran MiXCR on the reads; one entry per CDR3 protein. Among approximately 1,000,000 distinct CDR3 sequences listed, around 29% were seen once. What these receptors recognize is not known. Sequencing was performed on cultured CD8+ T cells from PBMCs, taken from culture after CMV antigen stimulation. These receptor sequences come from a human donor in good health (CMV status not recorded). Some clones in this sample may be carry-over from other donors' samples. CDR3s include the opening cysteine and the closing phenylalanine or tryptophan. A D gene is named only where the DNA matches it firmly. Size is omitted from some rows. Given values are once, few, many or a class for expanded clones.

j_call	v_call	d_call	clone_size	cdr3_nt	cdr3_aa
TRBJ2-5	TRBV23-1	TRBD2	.	TGCGCCAGCAGTCAGCTCCACTTCCAACTAGCGGGGGTAGGAGAGACCCAGTACTTC	CASSQLHFQLAGVGETQYF
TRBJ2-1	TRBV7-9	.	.	TGTGCCAGCAGCTTAGTGGCGGCTCACTCCTACAATGAGCAGTTCTTC	CASSLVAAHSYNEQFF
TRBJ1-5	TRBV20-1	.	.	TGCAGTGCTAGAGACAGAATGGGCAGAGGGAGGATTGGGCAGCCCCAGCATTTT	CSARDRMGRGRIGQPQHF
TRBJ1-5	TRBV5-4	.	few	TGTGCCAGCAGACACAGGGTAAGCAATCAGCCCCAGCATTTT	CASRHRVSNQPQHF
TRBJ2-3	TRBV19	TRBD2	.	TGTGCCAGTACCGGACTAGCGGGTCACACAGATACGCAGTATTTT	CASTGLAGHTDTQYF
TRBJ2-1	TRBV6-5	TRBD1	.	TGTGCCAGCAGTCGACAGGGTTACGGCAATGAGCAGTTCTTC	CASSRQGYGNEQFF
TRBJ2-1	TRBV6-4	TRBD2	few	TGTGCCAGCACCATGACTAGCGGGATCCGTCCGTGGTTCTTC	CASTMTSGIRPWFF
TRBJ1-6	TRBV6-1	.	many	TGTGCCAGCAGTGAAGGAGGGATGGTGGGGCCCCTCCACTTT	CASSEGGMVGPLHF
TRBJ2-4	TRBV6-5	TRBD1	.	TGTGCCAGCAGTTACGGGACAGTGCAAGCCAAAAACATTCAGTACTTC	CASSYGTVQAKNIQYF
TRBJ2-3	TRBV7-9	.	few	TGTGCCAGCAATAATCGAGATACGCAGTATTTT	CASNNRDTQYF
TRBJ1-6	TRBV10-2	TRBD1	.	TGCGCCAGCAGTGAAATCGGGACAGGGGGGCTGTATAATTCACCCCTCCACTTT	CASSEIGTGGLYNSPLHF
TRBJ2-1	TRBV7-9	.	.	TGTGCCAGCGGGGGAGGGGGGCGAGATAATGAGCAGTTCTTC	CASGGGGRDNEQFF
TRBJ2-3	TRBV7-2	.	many	TGTGCCAGCAGCTTAGGGGCGGGGGCCAGAGGCACAGATACGCAGTATTTT	CASSLGAGARGTDTQYF